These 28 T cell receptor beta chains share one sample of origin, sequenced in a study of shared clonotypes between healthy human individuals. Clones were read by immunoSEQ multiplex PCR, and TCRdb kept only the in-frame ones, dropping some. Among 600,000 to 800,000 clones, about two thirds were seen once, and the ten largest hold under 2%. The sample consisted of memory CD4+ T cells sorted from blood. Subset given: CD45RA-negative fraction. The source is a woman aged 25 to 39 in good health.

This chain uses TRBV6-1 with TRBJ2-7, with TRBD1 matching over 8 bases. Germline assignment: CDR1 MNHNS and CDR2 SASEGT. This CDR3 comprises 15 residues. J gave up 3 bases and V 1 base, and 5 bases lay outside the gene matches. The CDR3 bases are TGTGCCAGCAGTGAAGGGCCAGGGGGCAACTACGAGCAGTACTTC. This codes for CASSEGPGGNYEQYF.

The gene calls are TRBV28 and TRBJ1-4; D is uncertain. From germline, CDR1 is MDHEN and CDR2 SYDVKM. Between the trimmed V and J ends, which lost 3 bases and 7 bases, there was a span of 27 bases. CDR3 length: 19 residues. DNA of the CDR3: TGTGCCAGCAGTTTTCTGTATCTAATGGCGGCAGGCGATACTGAAAAACTGTTTTTT. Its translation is CASSFLYLMAAGDTEKLFF.

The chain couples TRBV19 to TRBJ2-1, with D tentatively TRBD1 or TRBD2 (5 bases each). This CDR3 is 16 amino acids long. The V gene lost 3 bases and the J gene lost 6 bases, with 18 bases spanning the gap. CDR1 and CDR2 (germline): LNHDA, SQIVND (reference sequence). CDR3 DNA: TGTGCCAGTAGTATCCGGGGCTACAGGACCGGCAATGAGCAGTTCTTC. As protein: CASSIRGYRTGNEQFF.

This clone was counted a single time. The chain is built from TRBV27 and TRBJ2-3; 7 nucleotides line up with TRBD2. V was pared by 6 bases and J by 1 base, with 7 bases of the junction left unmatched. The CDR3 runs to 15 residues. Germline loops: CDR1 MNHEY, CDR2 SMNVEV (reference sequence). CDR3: CASSGRAGGTDTQYF. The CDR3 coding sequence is TGTGCCAGCAGCGGGCGGGCGGGAGGCACAGATACGCAGTATTTT.

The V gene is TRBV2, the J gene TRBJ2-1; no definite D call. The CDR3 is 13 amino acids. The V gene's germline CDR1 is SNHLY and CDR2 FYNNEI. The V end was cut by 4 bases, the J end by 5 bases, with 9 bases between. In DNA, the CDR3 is TGTGCCAGCAGTGGAGTCCTGAACAATGAGCAGTTCTTC. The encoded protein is CASSGVLNNEQFF.

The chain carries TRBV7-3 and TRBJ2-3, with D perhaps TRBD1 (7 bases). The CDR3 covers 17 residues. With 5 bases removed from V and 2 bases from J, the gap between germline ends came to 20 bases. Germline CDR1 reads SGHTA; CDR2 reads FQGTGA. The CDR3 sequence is CASSLQGGRFNTDTQYF. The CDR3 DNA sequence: TGTGCCAGCAGCCTGCAGGGGGGAAGGTTCAACACAGATACGCAGTATTTT. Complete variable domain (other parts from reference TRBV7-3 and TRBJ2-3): GAGVSQTPSNKVTEKGKYVELRCDPISGHTALYWYRQSLGQGPEFLIYFQGTGAADDSGLPNDRFFAVRPEGSVSTLKIQRTERGDSAVYLCASSLQGGRFNTDTQYFGPGTRLTVL.

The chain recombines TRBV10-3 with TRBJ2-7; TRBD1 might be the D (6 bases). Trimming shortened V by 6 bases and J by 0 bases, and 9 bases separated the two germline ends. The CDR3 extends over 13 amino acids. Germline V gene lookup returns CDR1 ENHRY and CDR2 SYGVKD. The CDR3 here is CAIREDSSYEQYF. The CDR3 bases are TGTGCCATCAGAGAGGACAGCTCCTACGAGCAGTACTTC.

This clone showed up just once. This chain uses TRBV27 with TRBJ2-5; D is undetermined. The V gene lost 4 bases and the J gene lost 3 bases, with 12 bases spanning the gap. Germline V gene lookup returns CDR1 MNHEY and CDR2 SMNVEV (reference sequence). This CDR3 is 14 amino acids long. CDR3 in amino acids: CASSSRATKETQYF. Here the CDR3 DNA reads TGTGCCAGCAGTTCCCGGGCTACGAAAGAGACCCAGTACTTC.

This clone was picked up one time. CDR3 DNA sequence: TGTGCCAGCAGCCAATTTTCGAGGGGTCCGATCGGGGAGCTGTTTTTT. Amino acids: CASSQFSRGPIGELFF. The rearrangement links TRBV14 to TRBJ2-2, with D perhaps being TRBD1 or TRBD2 (5 bases each). V was clipped by 2 bases and J by 7 bases, with 17 bases between them. There are 16 residues in the CDR3. CDR1 and CDR2 (germline): SGHDN, FVKESK.

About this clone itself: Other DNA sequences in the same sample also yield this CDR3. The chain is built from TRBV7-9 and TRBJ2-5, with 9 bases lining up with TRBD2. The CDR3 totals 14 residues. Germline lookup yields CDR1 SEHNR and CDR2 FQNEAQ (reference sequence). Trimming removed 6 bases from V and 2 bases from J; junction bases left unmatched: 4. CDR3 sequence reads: CASSSTSGQETQYF. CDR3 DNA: TGTGCCAGCAGTTCCACTAGCGGGCAAGAGACCCAGTACTTC.

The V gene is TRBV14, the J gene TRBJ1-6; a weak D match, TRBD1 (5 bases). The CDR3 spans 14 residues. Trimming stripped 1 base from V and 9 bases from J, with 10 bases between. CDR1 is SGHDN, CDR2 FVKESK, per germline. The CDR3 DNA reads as TGTGCCAGCAGCCAAGGGGGCCCGCTTTCACCCCTCCACTTT. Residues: CASSQGGPLSPLHF.

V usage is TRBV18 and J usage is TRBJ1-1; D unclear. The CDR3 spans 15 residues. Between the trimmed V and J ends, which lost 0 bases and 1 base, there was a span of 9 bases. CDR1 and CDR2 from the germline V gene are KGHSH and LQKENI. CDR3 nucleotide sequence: TGTGCCAGCTCACCACCGTCAGGACGGAACACTGAAGCTTTCTTT. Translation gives CASSPPSGRNTEAFF.

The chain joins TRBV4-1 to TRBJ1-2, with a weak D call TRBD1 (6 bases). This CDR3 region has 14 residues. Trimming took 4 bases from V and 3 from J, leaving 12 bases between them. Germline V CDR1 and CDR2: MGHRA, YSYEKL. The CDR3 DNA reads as TGCGCCAGCAGCCCACTACAGGGATACTATGGCTACACCTTC. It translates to CASSPLQGYYGYTF.

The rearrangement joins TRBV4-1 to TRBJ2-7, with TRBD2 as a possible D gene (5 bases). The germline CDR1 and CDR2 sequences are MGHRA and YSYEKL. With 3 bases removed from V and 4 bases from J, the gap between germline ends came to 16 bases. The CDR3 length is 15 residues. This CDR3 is CASSHPPGKIYEQYF. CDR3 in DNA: TGCGCCAGCAGCCATCCGCCGGGGAAGATTTACGAGCAGTACTTC.

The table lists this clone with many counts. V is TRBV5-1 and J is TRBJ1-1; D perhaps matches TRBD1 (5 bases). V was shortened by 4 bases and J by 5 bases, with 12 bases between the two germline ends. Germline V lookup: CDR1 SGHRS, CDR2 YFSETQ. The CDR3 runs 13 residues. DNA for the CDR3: TGCGCCAGCAGCCAGGGTAGTCAGACTGAAGCTTTCTTT. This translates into CASSQGSQTEAFF.

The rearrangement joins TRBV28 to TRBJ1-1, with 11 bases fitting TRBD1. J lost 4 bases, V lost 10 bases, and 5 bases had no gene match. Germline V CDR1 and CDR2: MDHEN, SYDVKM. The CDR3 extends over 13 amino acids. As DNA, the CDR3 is TGTGCCACCAGGACAGGGGGCGGCACTGAAGCTTTCTTT. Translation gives CATRTGGGTEAFF. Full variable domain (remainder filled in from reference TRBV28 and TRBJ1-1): DVKVTQSSRYLVKRTGEKVFLECVQDMDHENMFWYRQDPGLGLRLIYFSYDVKMKEKGDIPEGYSVSREKKERFSLILESASTNQTSMYLCATRTGGGTEAFFGQGTRLTVV.

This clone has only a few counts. CDR3: CASSSRRYGYTF. In DNA form, the CDR3 reads TGTGCCAGCAGTAGCAGGCGCTATGGCTACACCTTC. This chain links TRBV28 with TRBJ1-2; D is undetermined. Trimming cost V 5 bases and J 4 bases, with 8 bases left between them. CDR1 is MDHEN and CDR2 is SYDVKM in the germline V gene. This CDR3 has 12 residues.

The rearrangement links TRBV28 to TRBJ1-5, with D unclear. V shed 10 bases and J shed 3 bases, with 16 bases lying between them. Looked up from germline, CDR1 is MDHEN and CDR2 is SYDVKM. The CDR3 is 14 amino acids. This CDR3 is CATLWAATNQPQHF. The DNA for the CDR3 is TGTGCCACCTTATGGGCTGCCACCAATCAGCCCCAGCATTTT.

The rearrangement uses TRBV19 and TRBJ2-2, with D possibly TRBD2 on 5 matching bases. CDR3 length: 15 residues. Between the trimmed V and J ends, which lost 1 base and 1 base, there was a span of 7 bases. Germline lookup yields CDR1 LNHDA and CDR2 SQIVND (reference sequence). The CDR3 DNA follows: TGTGCCAGTAGTATAGCGGGGATGAACACCGGGGAGCTGTTTTTT. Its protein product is CASSIAGMNTGELFF.

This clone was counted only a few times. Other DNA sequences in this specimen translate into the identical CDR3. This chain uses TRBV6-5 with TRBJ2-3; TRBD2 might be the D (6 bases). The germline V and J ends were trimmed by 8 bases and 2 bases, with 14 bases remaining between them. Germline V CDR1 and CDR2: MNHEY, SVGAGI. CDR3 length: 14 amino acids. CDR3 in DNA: TGTGCCAGCCGACGGGACTTCTCCACAGATACGCAGTATTTT. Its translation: CASRRDFSTDTQYF.

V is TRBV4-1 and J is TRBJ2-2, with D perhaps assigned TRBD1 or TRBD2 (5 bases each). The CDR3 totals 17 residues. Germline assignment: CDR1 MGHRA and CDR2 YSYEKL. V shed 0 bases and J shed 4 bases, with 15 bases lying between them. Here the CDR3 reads CASSQDIVGARTGELFF. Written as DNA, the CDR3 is TGCGCCAGCAGCCAAGATATTGTCGGGGCCCGCACCGGGGAGCTGTTTTTT.

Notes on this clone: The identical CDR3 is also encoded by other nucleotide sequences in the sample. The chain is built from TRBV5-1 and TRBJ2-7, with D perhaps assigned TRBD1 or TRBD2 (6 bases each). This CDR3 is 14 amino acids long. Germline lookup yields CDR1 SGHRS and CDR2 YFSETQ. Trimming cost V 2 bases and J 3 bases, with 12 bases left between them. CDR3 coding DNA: TGCGCCAGCAGCTTCGGGGGCCTGGACTACGAGCAGTACTTC. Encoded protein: CASSFGGLDYEQYF. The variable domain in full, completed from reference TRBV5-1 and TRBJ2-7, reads KAGVTQTPRYLIKTRGQQVTLSCSPISGHRSVSWYQQTPGQGLQFLFEYFSETQRNKGNFPGRFSGRQFSNSRSEMNVSTLELGDSALYLCASSFGGLDYEQYFGPGTRLTVT.

The CDR3 is CASKGSQNIQYF. DNA of the CDR3: TGTGCCAGCAAAGGGAGCCAAAACATTCAGTACTTC. The rearrangement joins TRBV28 to TRBJ2-4; D may be TRBD2 (5 bases). V was shortened by 7 bases and J by 5 bases, with 9 bases between the two germline ends. Germline CDR1 and CDR2: MDHEN and SYDVKM. The CDR3 has 12 residues.

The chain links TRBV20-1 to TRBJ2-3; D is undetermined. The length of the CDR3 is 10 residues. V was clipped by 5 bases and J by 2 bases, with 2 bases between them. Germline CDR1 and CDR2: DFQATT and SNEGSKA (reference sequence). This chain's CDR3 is CSAHTDTQYF. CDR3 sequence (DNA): TGCAGTGCTCACACAGATACGCAGTATTTT.

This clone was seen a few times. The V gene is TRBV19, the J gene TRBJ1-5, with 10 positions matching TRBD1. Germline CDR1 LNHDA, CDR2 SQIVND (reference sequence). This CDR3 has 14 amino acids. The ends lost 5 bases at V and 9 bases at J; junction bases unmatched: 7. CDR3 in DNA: TGTGCCAGTAGTCACGGGGACAGGGGTCGGCCCCAGCATTTT. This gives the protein CASSHGDRGRPQHF. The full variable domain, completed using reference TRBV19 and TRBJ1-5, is DGGITQSPKYLFRKEGQNVTLSCEQNLNHDAMYWYRQDPGQGLRLIYYSQIVNDFQKGDIAEGYSVSREKKESFPLTVTSAQKNPTAFYLCASSHGDRGRPQHFGDGTRLSIL.

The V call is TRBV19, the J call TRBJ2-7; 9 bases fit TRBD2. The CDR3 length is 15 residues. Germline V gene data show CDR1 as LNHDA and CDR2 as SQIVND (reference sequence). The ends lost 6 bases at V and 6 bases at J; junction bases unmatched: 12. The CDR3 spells CASSTLAGGPLEQYF. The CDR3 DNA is TGTGCCAGTAGCACTCTGGCGGGAGGGCCCCTCGAGCAGTACTTC.

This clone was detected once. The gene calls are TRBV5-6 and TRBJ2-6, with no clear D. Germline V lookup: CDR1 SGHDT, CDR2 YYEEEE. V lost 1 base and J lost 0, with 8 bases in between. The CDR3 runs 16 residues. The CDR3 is CASSLRFRSGANVLTF. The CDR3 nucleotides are TGTGCCAGCAGCTTGCGGTTCCGCTCTGGGGCCAACGTCCTGACTTTC.

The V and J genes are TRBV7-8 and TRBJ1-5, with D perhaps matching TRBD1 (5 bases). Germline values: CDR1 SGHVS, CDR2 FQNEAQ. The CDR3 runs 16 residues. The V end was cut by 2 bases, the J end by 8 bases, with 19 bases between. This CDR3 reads CASSLLGFGGWEPQHF. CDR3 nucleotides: TGTGCCAGCAGCTTATTAGGTTTTGGGGGATGGGAGCCCCAGCATTTT.